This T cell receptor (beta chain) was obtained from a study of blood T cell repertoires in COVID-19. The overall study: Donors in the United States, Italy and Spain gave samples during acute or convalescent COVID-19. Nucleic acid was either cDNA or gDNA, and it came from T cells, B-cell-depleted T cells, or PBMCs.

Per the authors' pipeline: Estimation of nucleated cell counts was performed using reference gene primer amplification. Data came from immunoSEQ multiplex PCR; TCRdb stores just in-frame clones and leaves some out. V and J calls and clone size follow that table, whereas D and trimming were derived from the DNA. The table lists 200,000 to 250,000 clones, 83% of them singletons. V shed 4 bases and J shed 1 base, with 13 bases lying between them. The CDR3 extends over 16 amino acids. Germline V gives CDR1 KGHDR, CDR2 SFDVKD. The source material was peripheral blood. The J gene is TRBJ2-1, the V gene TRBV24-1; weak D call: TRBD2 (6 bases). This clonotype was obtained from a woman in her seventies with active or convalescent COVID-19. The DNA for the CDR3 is TGTGCCACCAGTGACGCAGCTAGCGCGTCCTACAATGAGCAGTTCTTC. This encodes CATSDAASASYNEQFF.